The source of this T cell receptor (beta chain) is a study of cytomegalovirus exposure and HLA in healthy donors. Germline-derived CDR1 and CDR2 are SGHDN and FVKESK. This CDR3 contains 15 residues. V gave up 3 bases and J gave up 6 bases, with 14 bases separating them. As to this clone: Its antigen is still unknown.

13 Jbeta primers and 60 Vbeta primers were used for the PCR. This table comes from immunoSEQ multiplex PCR, and its TCRdb copy is limited to in-frame clones, with some not included. The sample holds 90,000 to 140,000 clones, around 80% seen once. Study-level findings and limits: TCR beta V- and J-gene trimming was later associated with a missense DCLRE1C variant. HLA alleles were associated with roughly 17,000 TCR beta sequences in a later analysis at 0.05 false discovery rate. Certain indistinguishable V segments, among them TRBV6-2 and TRBV6-3, were excluded.

The clonotype originates from a man aged 18 to 35 in good health and CMV-seronegative. V usage is TRBV14 and J usage is TRBJ1-4; no firm D call. Sample: PBMCs. CDR3 amino acids: CASSHGVREDEKLFF. CDR3 in DNA: TGTGCCAGCAGCCACGGGGTAAGGGAAGATGAAAAACTGTTTTTT.